A single sample is the source of the 8 T cell receptor beta chains below, sequenced in a study of T cell changes during pregnancy in multiple sclerosis. Sequencing was performed with immunoSEQ multiplex PCR; in TCRdb, only in-frame clones are kept and a portion is missing. This table holds around 67,000 clones, roughly 90% found once. Sequenced here: peripheral blood, sampled after pregnancy. The source is a female donor in good health, enrolled as a control in a pregnancy study.

The genes are TRBV7-6 and TRBJ2-5; 8 bases are shared with TRBD1. The CDR3 is 16 residues long. Germline-derived CDR1 and CDR2 are SGHVS and FNYEAQ. With 0 bases clipped from V and 2 bases from J, the junction kept 5 bases outside the gene matches. The CDR3 reads CASSLAGQALQETQYF. CDR3 bases: TGTGCCAGCAGCTTAGCGGGACAGGCCCTTCAAGAGACCCAGTACTTC.

This chain links TRBV29-1 with TRBJ2-5; 7 bases are shared with TRBD2. CDR1 is SQVTM and CDR2 is ANQGSEA in the germline V gene. V lost 6 bases and J lost 5; bases outside the gene matches: 6. CDR3 size: 12 residues. In nucleotides, the CDR3 is TGCAGCGTGGGGCGGGGGTCGGAGACCCAGTACTTC. Its translation: CSVGRGSETQYF.

The chain uses TRBV30 and TRBJ2-7; 8 bases match TRBD1. V lost 8 bases and J lost 9; bases outside the gene matches: 9. The germline gives CDR1 GTSNPN, CDR2 SVGIG (reference sequence). CDR3 size: 11 residues. CDR3 region: CAGTGSLAQYF. The CDR3 DNA sequence: TGTGCCGGGACAGGTTCCCTGGCGCAGTACTTC. Supplemented by reference TRBV30 and TRBJ2-7, the full variable domain reads SQTIHQWPATLVQPVGSPLSLECTVEGTSNPNLYWYRQAAGRGLQLLFYSVGIGQISSEVPQNLSASRPQDRQFILSSKKLLLSDSGFYLCAGTGSLAQYFGPGTRLTVT.

This clone showed up just a few times. The chain is built from TRBV9 and TRBJ1-1; tentative D call: TRBD1 (5 bases). CDR3 length equals 15 residues. Trimming removed 3 bases from V and 1 base from J, with 13 bases in between. CDR1 is SGDLS and CDR2 is YYNGEE in the germline V gene. Here the CDR3 DNA reads TGTGCCAGCAGCGGAAGAATGGGGGGGAACACTGAAGCTTTCTTT. It codes for CASSGRMGGNTEAFF.

This clone was seen a few times. This chain uses TRBV7-2 with TRBJ1-1; D call uncertain. The CDR3 sequence is 15 residues long. Germline V gene data show CDR1 as SGHTA and CDR2 as FQGNSA. V lost 4 bases, J lost 1 base, and 13 bases lay in between. CDR3: CASSSDGRWNTEAFF. As DNA, the CDR3 is TGTGCCAGCAGCTCGGACGGGAGGTGGAACACTGAAGCTTTCTTT.

The CDR3 is CASSLVAGGETQYF. CDR3 in DNA: TGTGCCAGCAGCTTAGTAGCGGGGGGGGAGACCCAGTACTTC. The rearrangement joins TRBV7-6 to TRBJ2-5, with 11 positions matching TRBD2. The ends lost 1 base at V and 5 bases at J; junction bases unmatched: 0. The CDR3 runs 14 residues. Germline CDR1 is SGHVS and CDR2 is FNYEAQ. Variable domain in full (rest from reference TRBV7-6 and TRBJ2-5): GAGVSQSPRYKVTKRGQDVALRCDPISGHVSLYWYRQALGQGPEFLTYFNYEAQQDKSGLPNDRFSAERPEGSISTLTIQRTEQRDSAMYRCASSLVAGGETQYFGPGTRLLVL.

The gene calls are TRBV6-5 and TRBJ2-3; D is ambiguous. The CDR3 contains 11 residues. The V and J ends lost 2 bases and 7 bases respectively, with 4 bases between them. From germline, CDR1 is MNHEY and CDR2 SVGAGI. The CDR3, as DNA: TGTGCCAGCAGTTACCTAAATACGCAGTATTTT. This gives the protein CASSYLNTQYF.

The genes are TRBV5-4 and TRBJ1-2, with 7 bases identical to TRBD1. Trimming cost V 0 bases and J 4 bases; bases outside gene matches: 3. CDR3 length: 14 residues. Germline V gives CDR1 SGHNT, CDR2 YYREEE (reference sequence). The CDR3 sequence: CASSLAGQVYGYTF. The CDR3 DNA reads TGTGCCAGCAGCTTGGCCGGACAGGTCTATGGCTACACCTTC.